The 27 T cell receptor beta chains listed next were all sequenced from one sample in a study of persistence of HIV-infected CD4 T cells. An overlapping HIV-1 Gag peptide pool stimulated these cells at about 0.9 ug/peptide/mL. Memory cells lacking CD40L and CD69 with high CD45RO were sorted. This was the immunoSEQ version 4 assay in survey mode. The protocol was immunoSEQ multiplex PCR, while the TCRdb copy is restricted to in-frame clones and leaves out a portion. The table records roughly 35,000 clones, 82% of them present only once. Their antigen targets remain unknown. The specimen was cultured CD4+ T cells from PBMCs, collected from a patient who received antiretroviral therapy. Receptors originate from an adult with HIV. The donor label of this sample is uncertain.

This clone appeared once. The chain joins TRBV7-2 to TRBJ2-2; maybe TRBD1 (5 bases). The V end was cut by 3 bases, the J end by 6 bases, with 14 bases between. This CDR3 spans 15 amino acids. Germline lookup yields CDR1 SGHTA and CDR2 FQGNSA. CDR3 nucleotide sequence: TGTGCCAGCAGCTTTCTTGGGGCCCGGGCCGGGGAGCTGTTTTTT. Translation gives CASSFLGARAGELFF.

This chain connects TRBV5-6 to TRBJ1-4, with 10 bases matching TRBD1. The CDR3 totals 15 residues. J gave up 8 bases and V 4 bases, and 8 bases lay outside the gene matches. The germline V gene has CDR1 SGHDT and CDR2 YYEEEE. The DNA of the CDR3 is TGTGCCAGCAGCCTGGGACAGGGGCTTTGGGAAAAACTGTTTTTT. This encodes CASSLGQGLWEKLFF.

The chain carries TRBV24-1 and TRBJ2-1, with D maybe TRBD2 (6 bases). Germline V gives CDR1 KGHDR, CDR2 SFDVKD. Trimming shortened V by 3 bases and J by 4 bases, and 15 bases separated the two germline ends. The CDR3 spans 16 residues. CDR3 protein: CATSDRGAGMYNEQFF. The CDR3 DNA follows: TGTGCCACCAGTGATCGCGGGGCTGGGATGTACAATGAGCAGTTCTTC.

This chain joins TRBV9 and TRBJ1-1; maybe TRBD1 (6 bases). V shed 5 bases and J shed 4 bases, with 21 bases lying between them. There are 16 residues in the CDR3. Per germline, CDR1 SGDLS and CDR2 YYNGEE. The CDR3 sequence is CASSKTGSIGGTEAFF. The CDR3 nucleotides are TGTGCCAGCAGTAAGACAGGATCGATTGGCGGCACTGAAGCTTTCTTT.

V and J are TRBV4-1 and TRBJ1-2; D not resolved. The CDR3 spans 15 residues. Between the trimmed V and J ends, which lost 0 bases and 2 bases, there was a span of 10 bases. The germline V gene encodes CDR1 MGHRA and CDR2 YSYEKL. CDR3 in DNA: TGCGCCAGCAGCCAAGATGGGAGGGAGAACTATGGCTACACCTTC. It translates to CASSQDGRENYGYTF.

The chain joins TRBV18 to TRBJ1-1, with 7 bases matching TRBD1. Losses at the gene ends were 3 bases for V and 5 bases for J; bases not matched to a gene: 15. The CDR3 sequence is 17 residues long. Germline V gene data show CDR1 as KGHSH and CDR2 as LQKENI. CDR3 bases: TGTGCCAGCTCACCCCAACCACCACTGACAGGGATAACTGAAGCTTTCTTT. This translates into CASSPQPPLTGITEAFF.

V gene TRBV5-1 combines with J gene TRBJ2-2, with 8 positions matching TRBD1. The J segment lost 5 bases and the V segment lost 6 bases, leaving 9 bases of the junction unmatched. The CDR3 length is 15 residues. Germline CDR1 reads SGHRS; CDR2 reads YFSETQ. For the CDR3, the DNA is TGCGCCAGCACCCCGACAGGGGTCGGAACCGGGGAGCTGTTTTTT. Translated: CASTPTGVGTGELFF.

The rearrangement joins TRBV12-5 to TRBJ1-5; D not certain. The germline CDR1 and CDR2 sequences are LGHNT and FRNRAP. The CDR3 is 13 amino acids. The germline V and J ends were trimmed by 10 bases and 0 bases, with 10 bases remaining between them. The CDR3 DNA reads TGTGCTACCAATTCTCTTAGCAATCAGCCCCAGCATTTT. Translated, it gives CATNSLSNQPQHF.

CDR3: CASSTNPAAYEQYF. CDR3 nucleotide sequence: TGTGCCAGCAGCACGAATCCTGCAGCCTACGAGCAGTACTTC. The chain combines TRBV5-6 with TRBJ2-7, with D unclear. The CDR3 has 14 amino acids. Germline loops: CDR1 SGHDT, CDR2 YYEEEE. Trimming cost V 4 bases and J 2 bases, with 13 bases left between them.

The genes are TRBV5-1 and TRBJ2-7; D is possibly TRBD1 (6 bases). The CDR3 contains 12 residues. Germline V CDR1 and CDR2: SGHRS, YFSETQ. V lost 0 bases and J 6 bases, leaving 7 bases between the germline ends. The CDR3 bases are TGCGCCAGCAGCTTGGGGGGGCGCGAGCAGTACTTC. Amino acids: CASSLGGREQYF.

V and J are TRBV15 and TRBJ2-3; 15 bases map to TRBD2. Germline CDR1 and CDR2: LNHNV and YYDKDF (reference sequence). The CDR3 consists of 16 residues. The junction had 4 bases not matched to a gene; V was cut back by 5 bases and J by 4 bases. Here the CDR3 DNA reads TGTGCCACCAGCCCCCGGACTAGCGGGGGGGCAGATACGCAGTATTTT. It codes for CATSPRTSGGADTQYF. Drawing the rest from reference TRBV15 and TRBJ2-3, the complete variable domain is DAMVIQNPRYQVTQFGKPVTLSCSQTLNHNVMYWYQQKSSQAPKLLFHYYDKDFNNEADTPDNFQSRRPNTSFCFLDIRSPGLGDTAMYLCATSPRTSGGADTQYFGPGTRLTVL.

J is TRBJ1-2 and V is TRBV7-8; the match to TRBD1 covers 8 bases. CDR1 is SGHVS, CDR2 FQNEAQ, per germline. CDR3 length: 13 residues. After removal of 4 bases from V and 5 bases from J, the junction contained 3 bases not matched to a gene. This CDR3 is CASSSQGEYGYTF. CDR3 in DNA: TGTGCCAGCAGCTCACAGGGGGAGTATGGCTACACCTTC.

The rearrangement uses TRBV30 and TRBJ2-3; TRBD2 matches 8 bases. Per the germline V gene, CDR1 is GTSNPN and CDR2 is SVGIG (reference sequence). CDR3 length equals 15 residues. Losses at the gene ends were 4 bases for V and 1 base for J; bases not matched to a gene: 7. The CDR3, as DNA: TGTGCCTGGACCCGGGGGGGCGCGGGCACAGATACGCAGTATTTT. Its translation: CAWTRGGAGTDTQYF.

The chain is built from TRBV20-1 and TRBJ1-1, with D possibly being TRBD1 (5 bases). The V end was cut by 3 bases, the J end by 12 bases, with 14 bases between. Germline lookup yields CDR1 DFQATT and CDR2 SNEGSKA (reference sequence). The CDR3 has 11 amino acids. CDR3 coding DNA: TGCAGTGCTAGGAACCAGGGTAGGACTTTCTTT. Translated: CSARNQGRTFF.

This clone has just a few counts. This chain links TRBV20-1 with TRBJ2-5; TRBD2 might be the D (5 bases). Germline V gives CDR1 DFQATT, CDR2 SNEGSKA (reference sequence). The CDR3 is made up of 12 amino acids. V was cut by 3 bases and J by 5 bases, with 10 bases left in between. As DNA, the CDR3 is TGCAGTGCTAGTAGGGAGCACGAGACCCAGTACTTC. Amino acid sequence: CSASREHETQYF.

The genes are TRBV10-1 and TRBJ2-1; 7 bases align to TRBD1. Trimming took 0 bases from V and 8 from J; bases not matched to a gene: 4. Germline CDR1 is WNHNN and CDR2 is SYGVQD (reference sequence). The CDR3 totals 14 residues. CDR3 protein: CASSESLGGYEQFF. In DNA form, the CDR3 reads TGCGCCAGCAGTGAGTCGTTAGGGGGCTATGAGCAGTTCTTC.

This sequence joins TRBV6-6 and TRBJ1-4; 8 nucleotides align to TRBD1. Germline CDR1 reads MNHNY; CDR2 reads SVGAGI (reference sequence). This CDR3 is 14 amino acids long. J was trimmed by 6 bases and V by 6 bases; bases with no gene match: 6. CDR3 nucleotide sequence: TGTGCCAGCAGACTAGGACAGGGCGATGAAAAACTGTTTTTT. This sequence encodes CASRLGQGDEKLFF.

This chain joins TRBV30 and TRBJ1-1; TRBD1 matches 8 bases. Germline-derived CDR1 and CDR2 are GTSNPN and SVGIG (reference sequence). The CDR3 is made up of 17 amino acids. The V segment lost 1 base and the J segment 0 bases; nucleotides outside the gene matches: 10. The CDR3 reads CAWSALGTGGLNTEAFF. CDR3 DNA sequence: TGTGCCTGGAGTGCCCTGGGTACAGGGGGACTGAACACTGAAGCTTTCTTT. Together with reference TRBV30 and TRBJ1-1, the CDR3 gives the full variable domain: SQTIHQWPATLVQPVGSPLSLECTVEGTSNPNLYWYRQAAGRGLQLLFYSVGIGQISSEVPQNLSASRPQDRQFILSSKKLLLSDSGFYLCAWSALGTGGLNTEAFFGQGTRLTVV.

The chain carries TRBV9 and TRBJ2-2; unclear D gene. Germline V gene data show CDR1 as SGDLS and CDR2 as YYNGEE. V was cut by 4 bases and J by 0 bases, with 10 bases left in between. CDR3 length: 15 amino acids. CDR3 in DNA: TGTGCCAGCAGCCCCCGACATTCGAACACCGGGGAGCTGTTTTTT. Its translation is CASSPRHSNTGELFF.

This clone has just a few counts. The V call is TRBV6-1, the J call TRBJ2-1; perhaps TRBD1 as D (5 bases). The CDR3 loop spans 13 amino acids. The germline gives CDR1 MNHNS, CDR2 SASEGT. V gave up 2 bases and J gave up 9 bases, with 11 bases separating them. As DNA, the CDR3 is TGTGCCAGCAGTGAAATCAGGGTCGGTGAGCAGTTCTTC. Its protein product is CASSEIRVGEQFF.

The V gene is TRBV5-5, the J gene TRBJ1-4; a weak D match, TRBD1 (5 bases). The V gene's germline CDR1 is SGHKS and CDR2 YYEKEE (reference sequence). Trimming left V 2 bases short and J 8 bases short, with 13 bases between. This CDR3 spans 14 amino acids. The CDR3 sequence: CASSLYTQGEKLFF. The CDR3 DNA reads as TGTGCCAGCAGCTTATACACTCAGGGCGAAAAACTGTTTTTT.

This clone is medium-sized. The chain joins TRBV5-5 to TRBJ1-2; 7 bases map to TRBD1. Germline loops: CDR1 SGHKS, CDR2 YYEKEE (reference sequence). This CDR3 has 11 residues. V shed 4 bases, J shed 7 bases, and the junction held 1 base outside the gene matches. For the CDR3, the DNA is TGTGCCAGCAGCGGGACAGTTGGCTACACCTTC. It yields the protein CASSGTVGYTF.

CDR3: CASSSSEVSNTEAFF. The CDR3, as DNA: TGTGCCAGCAGTTCCTCAGAAGTATCGAACACTGAAGCTTTCTTT. The rearrangement links TRBV6-5 to TRBJ1-1; no firm D call. CDR3 length equals 15 residues. V shed 4 bases and J shed 1 base, with 13 bases lying between them. Per the germline V gene, CDR1 is MNHEY and CDR2 is SVGAGI.

CDR3 DNA sequence: TGTGCCAGCAGCGAAACGGGGGGGCTGGTGAACACTGAAGCTTTCTTT. It codes for CASSETGGLVNTEAFF. J is TRBJ1-1 and V is TRBV6-2 or TRBV6-3, with D tentatively TRBD1 (6 bases). The ends were cut back, 6 bases at V and 0 bases at J, with 17 bases in the middle. CDR1 is MNHEY and CDR2 is SVGEGT in the germline V gene. CDR3 size: 16 residues.

The V call is TRBV27, the J call TRBJ2-7; perhaps TRBD1 as D (5 bases). The CDR3 spans 13 residues. The V gene lost 6 bases and the J gene lost 3 bases, with 12 bases spanning the gap. Germline V lookup: CDR1 MNHEY, CDR2 SMNVEV (reference sequence). CDR3 sequence (DNA): TGTGCCAGCAGCCACGGACACGTCTACGAGCAGTACTTC. Translating it yields CASSHGHVYEQYF.

The CDR3, as DNA: TGTGCCAGCAGAGGTAGCGGGGGGGTCTGGGAGCAGTACTTC. Its translation: CASRGSGGVWEQYF. The chain links TRBV27 to TRBJ2-7, with 11 bases aligning to TRBD2. V lost 6 bases, J lost 7 bases, and 8 bases stayed unmatched. This CDR3 comprises 14 residues. Germline lookup yields CDR1 MNHEY and CDR2 SMNVEV (reference sequence).

The chain recombines TRBV6-1 with TRBJ1-1; 7 bases fit TRBD1. The CDR3 runs to 16 residues. Germline V gene sequence: CDR1 MNHNS, CDR2 SASEGT. V lost 0 bases to trimming and J lost 0 bases; unmatched junction nucleotides: 4. CDR3 sequence (DNA): TGTGCCAGCAGTGAAGCCTACAGGGGTATGAACACTGAAGCTTTCTTT. Protein: CASSEAYRGMNTEAFF.